These T cell receptor beta chains were read from a single sample in a study of blood T cell repertoires in COVID-19. TCRdb keeps only in-frame clones here, not all; method: immunoSEQ multiplex PCR. Of about 150,000 clones in the sample, over 75% were seen once. The sample was peripheral blood. The receptors shown here come from a man between 65 and 85 years old who had recovered from COVID-19. Each CDR3 is given with its conserved first and last residue. The D gene is left open where the match is weak. Not every row has a clone size; where given, it reads once, few, many or a size class.

d_gene	abundance	len	j_gene	v_gene	CDR3nt	CDR3aa
TRBD2	once	14	TRBJ2-3	TRBV6-5	TGTGCCAGCTCTAGCGGGAGGATCACAGATACGCAGTATTTT	CASSSGRITDTQYF
NA	many	13	TRBJ2-3	TRBV12-3/TRBV12-4	TGTGCCAGCGCGGCAGAACAAACAGATACGCAGTATTTT	CASAAEQTDTQYF
NA	NA	13	TRBJ1-1	TRBV3-1/TRBV3-2	TGTGCCAGCAGCCAGACGACAGTCACTGAAGCTTTCTTT	CASSQTTVTEAFF
TRBD2	NA	15	TRBJ2-2	TRBV19	TGTGCCAGTAGTATGGGGCGGGAGCCAACCGGGGAGCTGTTTTTT	CASSMGREPTGELFF
TRBD1	NA	17	TRBJ1-2	TRBV2	TGTGCCAGCAGCTCCAAAGACCCCCGACAGGGTGAGGTTGGCTACACCTTC	CASSSKDPRQGEVGYTF
TRBD2	once	18	TRBJ2-1	TRBV7-8	TGTGCCAGCAGCTTAGCCTCCAAGCGGGAGGTCTTCTACAATGAGCAGTTCTTC	CASSLASKREVFYNEQFF
TRBD1	NA	14	TRBJ2-7	TRBV10-1	TGCGCCAGCAGCCCCGGGACAGACCCCTACGAGCAGTACTTC	CASSPGTDPYEQYF
NA	NA	15	TRBJ2-7	TRBV11-2	TGTGCCAGCAGCTTCGCCCACGGGGGTCAGGGCGAGCAGTACTTC	CASSFAHGGQGEQYF
TRBD2	NA	15	TRBJ2-7	TRBV4-1	TGCGCCAGCAGCCAAGAGCTAGCGGTCTACTACGAGCAGTACTTC	CASSQELAVYYEQYF
NA	once	13	TRBJ1-5	TRBV4-3	TGCGCCAGCAGCCTAACCGCGAATCAGCCCCAGCATTTT	CASSLTANQPQHF
NA	NA	15	TRBJ2-2	TRBV9	TGTGCCAGCAGCGTAGTTCCCTCGTCCACCGGGGAGCTGTTTTTT	CASSVVPSSTGELFF
NA	once	18	TRBJ2-3	TRBV10-1	TGCGCCAGCAGGACCCCGAAGGGGGAGGGCCCTTGTCCAGATACGCAGTATTTT	CASRTPKGEGPCPDTQYF
TRBD2	NA	15	TRBJ2-7	TRBV10-3	TGTGCCATCAGTCAGTCTAGCGGGAGAGGGGGGGAGCAGTACTTC	CAISQSSGRGGEQYF
TRBD1	NA	14	TRBJ2-5	TRBV7-9	TGTGCCAGCAGTTGGGACAGGGGAGCGGAGACCCAGTACTTC	CASSWDRGAETQYF
TRBD1	NA	15	TRBJ2-2	TRBV28	TGTGCCAGCAGTGAAGGGGGCTCCGGGGACGGGGAGCTGTTTTTT	CASSEGGSGDGELFF
TRBD1	NA	20	TRBJ1-3	TRBV4-1	TGCGCCAGCAGCCAAGATAGGGGGCACAGGGGTTTCCTCTCTGGAAACACCATATATTTT	CASSQDRGHRGFLSGNTIYF
TRBD1	NA	18	TRBJ2-7	TRBV14	TGTGCCAGCAGCCCACGATATACAGGGGGCAGCAGGTCCTACGAGCAGTACTTC	CASSPRYTGGSRSYEQYF
NA	NA	16	TRBJ1-6	TRBV3-1/TRBV3-2	TGTGCCAGCAGCCACCAAGGACAGAATAATAATTCACCCCTCCACTTT	CASSHQGQNNNSPLHF
TRBD1	NA	11	TRBJ2-7	TRBV19	TGTGCCAGTAGTATAGGGGACAGAAAGTACTTC	CASSIGDRKYF
TRBD1	NA	15	TRBJ1-6	TRBV6-5	TGTGCCAGCAGTTACGAACAGGGGGCAGGCTCACCCCTCCACTTT	CASSYEQGAGSPLHF
TRBD2	few	15	TRBJ2-1	TRBV5-1	TGCGCCAGCAGCCTACGGACTAGCGGGGACAATGAGCAGTTCTTC	CASSLRTSGDNEQFF
TRBD2	NA	15	TRBJ2-2	TRBV5-4	TGTGCCAGCACCTCGGTTCTAGCGGGTACCGGGGAGCTGTTTTTT	CASTSVLAGTGELFF